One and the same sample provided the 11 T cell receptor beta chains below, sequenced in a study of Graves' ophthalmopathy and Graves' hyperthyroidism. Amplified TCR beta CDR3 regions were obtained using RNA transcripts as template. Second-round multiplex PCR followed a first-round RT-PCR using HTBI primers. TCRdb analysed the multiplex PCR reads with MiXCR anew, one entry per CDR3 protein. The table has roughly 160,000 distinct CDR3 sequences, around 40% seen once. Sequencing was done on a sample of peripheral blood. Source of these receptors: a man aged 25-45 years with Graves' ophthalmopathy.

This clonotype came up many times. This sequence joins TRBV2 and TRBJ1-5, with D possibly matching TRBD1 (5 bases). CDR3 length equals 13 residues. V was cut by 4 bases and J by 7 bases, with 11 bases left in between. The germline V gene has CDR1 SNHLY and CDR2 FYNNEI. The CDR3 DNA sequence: TGTGCCAGCAGTGTCAGGGAGAGGCAGCCCCAGCATTTT. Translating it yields CASSVRERQPQHF. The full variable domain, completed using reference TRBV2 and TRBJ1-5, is EPEVTQTPSHQVTQMGQEVILRCVPISNHLYFYWYRQILGQKVEFLVSFYNNEISEKSEIFDDQFSVERPDGSNFTLKIRSTKLEDSAMYFCASSVRERQPQHFGDGTRLSIL.

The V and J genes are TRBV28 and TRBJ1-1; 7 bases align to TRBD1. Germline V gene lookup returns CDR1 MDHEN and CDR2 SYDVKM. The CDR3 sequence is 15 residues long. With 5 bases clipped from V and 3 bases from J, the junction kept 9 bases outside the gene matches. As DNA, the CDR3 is TGTGCCAGCAGTCAGACAGGGAATTCGGACACTGAAGCTTTCTTT. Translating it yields CASSQTGNSDTEAFF. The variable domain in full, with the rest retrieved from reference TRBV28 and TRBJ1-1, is DVKVTQSSRYLVKRTGEKVFLECVQDMDHENMFWYRQDPGLGLRLIYFSYDVKMKEKGDIPEGYSVSREKKERFSLILESASTNQTSMYLCASSQTGNSDTEAFFGQGTRLTVV.

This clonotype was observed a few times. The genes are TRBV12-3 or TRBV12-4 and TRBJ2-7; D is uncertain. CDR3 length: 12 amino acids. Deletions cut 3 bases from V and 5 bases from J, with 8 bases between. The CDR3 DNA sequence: TGTGCCAGCAGTTTCAAGGGTGACGAGCAGTACTTC. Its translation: CASSFKGDEQYF.

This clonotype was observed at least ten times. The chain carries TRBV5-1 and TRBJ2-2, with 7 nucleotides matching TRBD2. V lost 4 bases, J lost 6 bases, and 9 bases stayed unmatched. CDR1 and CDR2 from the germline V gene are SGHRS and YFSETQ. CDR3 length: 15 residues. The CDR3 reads CASSLGTTGAGELFF. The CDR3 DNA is TGCGCCAGCAGCCTCGGGACTACTGGGGCCGGGGAGCTGTTTTTT. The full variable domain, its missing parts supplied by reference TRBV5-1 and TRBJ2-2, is KAGVTQTPRYLIKTRGQQVTLSCSPISGHRSVSWYQQTPGQGLQFLFEYFSETQRNKGNFPGRFSGRQFSNSRSEMNVSTLELGDSALYLCASSLGTTGAGELFFGEGSRLTVL.

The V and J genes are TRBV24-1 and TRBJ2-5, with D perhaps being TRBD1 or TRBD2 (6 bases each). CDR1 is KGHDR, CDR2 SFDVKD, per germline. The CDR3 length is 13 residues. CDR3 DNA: TGTTCCTGGGGGGACATGTACCAAGAGACCCAGTACTTC. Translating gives CSWGDMYQETQYF.

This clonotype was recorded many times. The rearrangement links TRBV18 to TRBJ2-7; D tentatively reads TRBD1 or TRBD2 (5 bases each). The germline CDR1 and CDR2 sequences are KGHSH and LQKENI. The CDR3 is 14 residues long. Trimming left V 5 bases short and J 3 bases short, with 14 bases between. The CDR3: CASSFPGPNYEQYF. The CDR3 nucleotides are TGTGCCAGCTCATTCCCGGGACCGAACTACGAGCAGTACTTC.

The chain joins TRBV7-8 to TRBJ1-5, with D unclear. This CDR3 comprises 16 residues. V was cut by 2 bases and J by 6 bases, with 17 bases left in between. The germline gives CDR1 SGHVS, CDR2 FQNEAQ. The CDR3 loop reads CASSLSATPRSQPQHF. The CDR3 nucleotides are TGTGCCAGCAGCTTATCGGCGACACCAAGAAGTCAGCCCCAGCATTTT.

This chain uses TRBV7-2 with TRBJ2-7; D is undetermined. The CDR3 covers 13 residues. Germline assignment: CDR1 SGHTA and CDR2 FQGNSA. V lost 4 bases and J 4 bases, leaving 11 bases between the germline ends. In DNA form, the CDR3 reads TGTGCCAGCAGCTCCCGGGCCCCTTACGAGCAGTACTTC. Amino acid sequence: CASSSRAPYEQYF. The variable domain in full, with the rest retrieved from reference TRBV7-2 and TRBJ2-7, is GAGVSQSPSNKVTEKGKDVELRCDPISGHTALYWYRQSLGQGLEFLIYFQGNSAPDKSGLPSDRFSAERTGGSVSTLTIQRTQQEDSAVYLCASSSRAPYEQYFGPGTRLTVT.

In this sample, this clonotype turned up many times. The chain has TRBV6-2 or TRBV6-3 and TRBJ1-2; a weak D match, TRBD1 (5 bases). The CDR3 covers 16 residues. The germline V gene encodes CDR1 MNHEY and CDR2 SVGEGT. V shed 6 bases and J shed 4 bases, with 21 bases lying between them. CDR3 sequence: CASRLGTANGAYGYTF. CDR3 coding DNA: TGTGCCAGCAGGCTTGGGACGGCCAACGGGGCCTATGGCTACACCTTC.

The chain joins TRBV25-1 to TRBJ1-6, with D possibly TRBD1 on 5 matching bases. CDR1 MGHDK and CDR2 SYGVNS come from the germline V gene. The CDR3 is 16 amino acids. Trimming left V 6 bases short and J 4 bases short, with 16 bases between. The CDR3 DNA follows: TGTGCCAGCAGCGACAACCGCAGGGAGTATAATTCACCCCTCCACTTT. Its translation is CASSDNRREYNSPLHF.

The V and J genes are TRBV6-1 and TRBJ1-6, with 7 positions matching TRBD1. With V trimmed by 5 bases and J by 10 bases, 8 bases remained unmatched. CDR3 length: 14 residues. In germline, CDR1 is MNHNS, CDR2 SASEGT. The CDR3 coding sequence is TGTGCCAGCAGTAGAGGACAGGAGGAATCACCCCTCCACTTT. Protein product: CASSRGQEESPLHF.